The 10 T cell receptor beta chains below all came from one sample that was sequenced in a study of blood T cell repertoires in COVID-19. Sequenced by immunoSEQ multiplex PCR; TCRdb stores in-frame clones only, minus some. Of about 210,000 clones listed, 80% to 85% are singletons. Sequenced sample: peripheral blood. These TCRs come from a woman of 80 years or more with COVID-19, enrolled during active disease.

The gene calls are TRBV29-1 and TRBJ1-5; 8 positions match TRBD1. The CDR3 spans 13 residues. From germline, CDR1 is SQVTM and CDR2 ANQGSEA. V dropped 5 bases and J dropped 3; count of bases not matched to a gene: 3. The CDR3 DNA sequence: TGCAGCGTTCGGACAGGGTCCAATCAGCCCCAGCATTTT. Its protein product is CSVRTGSNQPQHF.

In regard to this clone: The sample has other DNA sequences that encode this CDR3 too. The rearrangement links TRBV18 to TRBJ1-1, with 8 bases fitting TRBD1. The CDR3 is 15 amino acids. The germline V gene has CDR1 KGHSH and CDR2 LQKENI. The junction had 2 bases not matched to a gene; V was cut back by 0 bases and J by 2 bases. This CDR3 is CASSPPQGANTEAFF. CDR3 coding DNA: TGTGCCAGCTCACCACCGCAGGGGGCAAACACTGAAGCTTTCTTT. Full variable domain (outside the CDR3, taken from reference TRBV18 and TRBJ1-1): NAGVMQNPRHLVRRRGQEARLRCSPMKGHSHVYWYRQLPEEGLKFMVYLQKENIIDESGMPKERFSAEFPKEGPSILRIQQVVRGDSAAYFCASSPPQGANTEAFFGQGTRLTVV.

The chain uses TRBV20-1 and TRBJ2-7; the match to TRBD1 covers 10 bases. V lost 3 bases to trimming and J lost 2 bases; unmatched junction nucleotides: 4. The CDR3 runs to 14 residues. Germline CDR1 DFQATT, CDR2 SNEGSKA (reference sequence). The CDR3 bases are TGCAGTGCTAGTAGCGGGACAGGGGCCTACGAGCAGTACTTC. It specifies CSASSGTGAYEQYF.

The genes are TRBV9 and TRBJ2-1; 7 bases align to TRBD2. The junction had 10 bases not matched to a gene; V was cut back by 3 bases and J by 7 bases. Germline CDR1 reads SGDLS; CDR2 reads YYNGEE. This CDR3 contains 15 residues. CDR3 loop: CASSAVSGNFNEQFF. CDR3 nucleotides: TGTGCCAGCAGCGCGGTAAGCGGGAACTTTAATGAGCAGTTCTTC.

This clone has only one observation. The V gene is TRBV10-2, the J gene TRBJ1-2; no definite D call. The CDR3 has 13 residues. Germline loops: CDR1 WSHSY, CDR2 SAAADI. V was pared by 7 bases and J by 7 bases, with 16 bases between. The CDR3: CASTDEIPGGYTF. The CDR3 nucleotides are TGCGCCAGCACAGATGAGATCCCAGGTGGCTACACCTTC.

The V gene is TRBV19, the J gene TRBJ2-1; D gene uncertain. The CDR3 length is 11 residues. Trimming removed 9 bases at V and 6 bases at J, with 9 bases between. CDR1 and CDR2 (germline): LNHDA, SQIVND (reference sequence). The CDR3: CARPDGNEQFF. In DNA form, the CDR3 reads TGTGCCAGGCCAGATGGCAATGAGCAGTTCTTC.

CDR3 bases: TGTGCCAGCTCACCTAGACAGACGGGACTCAACGTCTATGGCTACACCTTC. Its translation is CASSPRQTGLNVYGYTF. The V gene is TRBV18, the J gene TRBJ1-2; tentatively, D is TRBD1 (5 bases). CDR1 KGHSH and CDR2 LQKENI come from the germline V gene. V shed 3 bases and J shed 4 bases, with 21 bases lying between them. The CDR3 has 17 residues.

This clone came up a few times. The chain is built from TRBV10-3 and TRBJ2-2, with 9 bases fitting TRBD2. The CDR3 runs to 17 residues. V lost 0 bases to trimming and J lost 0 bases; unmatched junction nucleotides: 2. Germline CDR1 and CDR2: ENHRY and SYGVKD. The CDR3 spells CAISESIAGANTGELFF. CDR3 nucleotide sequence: TGTGCCATCAGTGAGTCGATAGCGGGGGCGAACACCGGGGAGCTGTTTTTT.

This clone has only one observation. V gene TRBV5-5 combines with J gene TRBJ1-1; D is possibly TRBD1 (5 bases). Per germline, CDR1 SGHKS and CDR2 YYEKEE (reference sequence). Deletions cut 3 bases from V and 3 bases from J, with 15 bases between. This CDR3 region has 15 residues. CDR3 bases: TGTGCCAGCAGCTCGCGGGGAGCGGGGGACACTGAAGCTTTCTTT. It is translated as CASSSRGAGDTEAFF.

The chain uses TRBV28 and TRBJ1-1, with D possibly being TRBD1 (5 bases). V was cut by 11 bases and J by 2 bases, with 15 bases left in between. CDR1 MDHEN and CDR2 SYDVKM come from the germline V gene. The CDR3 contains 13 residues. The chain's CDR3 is CAGGGSGNTEAFF. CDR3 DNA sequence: TGTGCCGGGGGGGGAAGCGGAAACACTGAAGCTTTCTTT.